These T cell receptor beta chains were read from a single sample in a study of cytomegalovirus exposure and HLA in healthy donors. Profiling relied on immunoSEQ multiplex PCR, and the TCRdb table lists in-frame clones only, not all of them. The sample lists more than 250,000 clones, approximately 90% occurring once. Specimen: PBMCs. All receptors derive from a woman aged 18-29 years in good health and CMV-seronegative. The CDR3 runs from the conserved cysteine through the conserved F or W. D genes are given only for firm matches. Some rows have no size entry. The others give once, few or many, or a class for an expanded clone.

v_call	d_call	j_call	clone_size	cdr3_nt	cdr3_aa
TRBV6-5	-	TRBJ2-7	-	TGTGCCAGCATGTCGACGACTCCCGGCGGCGAGCAGTACTTC	CASMSTTPGGEQYF
TRBV18	TRBD1	TRBJ1-2	-	TGTGCCAGCTCACCTAGTTTGGGACAGACCTCCTATGGCTACACCTTC	CASSPSLGQTSYGYTF
TRBV11-3	-	TRBJ2-7	-	TGTGCCAGCAGCGCAGGGGTTGGCGAGCAGTACTTC	CASSAGVGEQYF
TRBV25-1	-	TRBJ2-7	-	TGTGCCAGCAGTGAACAGGGGTACGAGCAGTACTTC	CASSEQGYEQYF
TRBV28	-	TRBJ1-5	-	TGTGCCAGCAGACATGCCCTTGTCGAGGGGGCCCAGCATTTT	CASRHALVEGAQHF
TRBV11-2	TRBD1	TRBJ2-7	-	TGTGCCAGCAGCGCGCAGGGGGCGGGCGAGCAGTACTTC	CASSAQGAGEQYF
TRBV19	TRBD1	TRBJ2-7	-	TGTGCCAGTAGGGGGACAGGGTCGCACGAGCAGTACTTC	CASRGTGSHEQYF
TRBV5-1	TRBD2	TRBJ2-7	-	TGCGCCAGCAGCTTGGCTCCGACTAGCGGGGCTTCCTACGAGCAGTACTTC	CASSLAPTSGASYEQYF
TRBV4-1	TRBD1	TRBJ2-5	-	TGCGCCAGCAGTCGACAGGGGCAAGAGACCCAGTACTTC	CASSRQGQETQYF
TRBV7-8	TRBD2	TRBJ2-5	-	TGTGCCAGCAGCCCGTCTCGGGCTAGCGGGAGGCAGACCCAGTACTTC	CASSPSRASGRQTQYF
TRBV19	-	TRBJ2-1	once	TGTGCCAGTAGTATAGAAGTCGGCGGGATTAGAGATGAGCAGTTCTTC	CASSIEVGGIRDEQFF
TRBV9	-	TRBJ2-7	-	TGTGCCAGCACTGACAGCCGGGGGTACGAGCAGTACTTC	CASTDSRGYEQYF
TRBV19	-	TRBJ1-2	-	TGTGCCAGTAGTATAGACGAGACATATTATGGCTACACCTTC	CASSIDETYYGYTF
TRBV9	-	TRBJ2-7	-	TGTGCCAGCAGCCCCGACGGAGCGGCCTACGAGCAGTACTTC	CASSPDGAAYEQYF
TRBV19	-	TRBJ1-5	few	TGTGCCAGTAGTATACCCCCTCATCAGCCCCAGCATTTT	CASSIPPHQPQHF
TRBV27	TRBD2	TRBJ2-7	-	TGTGCCAGCAGTTCAAGGGCTAGCGGGAGTGTCCACGAGCAGTACTTC	CASSSRASGSVHEQYF
TRBV18	-	TRBJ2-2	-	TGTGCCAGCTCACAACCACCTAGGGAGCTGTTTTTT	CASSQPPRELFF
TRBV6-5	TRBD1	TRBJ2-7	-	TGTGCCAGCAGTTATGGGCAGGGGGCCTACGAGCAGTACTTC	CASSYGQGAYEQYF
TRBV2	-	TRBJ1-3	few	TGTGCCAGCAACGAGGACATTGGAAACACCATATATTTT	CASNEDIGNTIYF
TRBV7-9	-	TRBJ2-7	few	TGTGCCAGCAGCCCCCCGTTGAGGGTCGGGCCCCTCGAGCAGTACTTC	CASSPPLRVGPLEQYF
TRBV7-2	-	TRBJ1-5	many	TGTGCCAGCAGCTTAGAGCCCGGGCAGCCCCAGCATTTT	CASSLEPGQPQHF
TRBV7-2	TRBD2	TRBJ2-7	-	TGTGCCAGCAGCCTTAGCGGGGGGAGCTCCTACGAGCAGTACTTC	CASSLSGGSSYEQYF
TRBV18	TRBD2	TRBJ2-7	few	TGTGCCAGCTCACAGACCGGGACTAACTACGAGCAGTACTTC	CASSQTGTNYEQYF
TRBV11-2	TRBD1	TRBJ1-4	-	TGTGCCAGCAGCCCCCAGGGGGCGGCTAATGAAAAACTGTTTTTT	CASSPQGAANEKLFF
TRBV29-1	-	TRBJ2-6	-	TGCAGCGTCGAGACAGGAAGCTCTGGGGCCAACGTCCTGACTTTC	CSVETGSSGANVLTF
TRBV27	TRBD2	TRBJ2-3	-	TGTGCCAGCAGTCCGGGACTAGCGGAACTCATACTCCACACAGATACGCAGTATTTT	CASSPGLAELILHTDTQYF
TRBV18	TRBD1	TRBJ2-7	-	TGTGCCAGCTCACCGGGGACAGGCTCCTACGAGCAGTACTTC	CASSPGTGSYEQYF